This T cell receptor (beta chain) appears in the sequencing data of a study of T cell responses to AZD1222 COVID-19 vaccine (dated by TCRdb to about 2021). General notes on the study: AZD1222 recipients given second doses at about 4 weeks or at about 12 weeks were pooled, since spike-specific TCR depth and breadth were not found to differ between the two schedules. Trial participants were enrolled into age subgroups of 18-55, 56-69 and 70-plus years, which contained approximately 150, 30 and 60 TCR-sequenced participants, respectively. TCR sequencing was performed for about 250 trial participants, of whom about 210 were given two doses of AZD1222 and some 26 were given two doses of MenACWY control vaccine.

Sample time point, as interpreted from the label and publication: baseline before first vaccination. Vaccinee samples were obtained from the UK trials COV001 and COV002, which included a single-blind randomized controlled phase 2/3 trial of AZD1222 (ChAdOx1 nCoV-19) in healthy adults. For TCRbeta chain sequencing, PBMC samples from trial participants were taken at day 0 and at day 28 after the second dose. The CDR3 regions of human TCRbeta chains were analyzed by immunosequencing. For the original study's pipeline: Repertoire TCRs were checked for matches against a reference library of SARS-CoV-2-specific TCRs that had been generated using the MIRA antigen-specificity platform. Breadth meant the fraction of unique TCRs that were SARS-CoV-2-associated, whereas depth meant the fraction of total T cells that were SARS-CoV-2-associated. Each spike-specific TCR was assigned to its reactive spike region and to a CD4 or CD8 class using the MIRA data. Log10-transformed breadth and depth values were compared by one-way ANOVA with Sidak's multiple comparisons tests. The immuneACCESS repertoire file appears here via TCRdb, limited to in-frame rearrangements. These files lack a portion of the clones; in checked studies, under half of the deficit traces to unresolved V genes, and the cause of the others is not known. V and J calls and clone size are as listed in that table; D and trimming were resolved from the DNA. The sample data list around 120,000 clones, and less than 90% of these were observed just once. The ten most abundant clones make up about 27% of the sample.

To note about this clone: Its antigen remains unidentified. No per-base quality is available; no much larger clone lies one base away.

Overall study outcomes, separate from this receptor: A significant rise in spike-specific TCR breadth and depth was observed after two AZD1222 doses relative to day 0 and relative to MenACWY recipients. Because no day 14 peak-response samples were available, repertoires were characterized only after the peak T cell response. The 56-69-year group was small, and its depth increase did not reach significance, likely because of low power. Conclusions about previously exposed vaccinees were limited because only a handful of AZD1222 recipients were SARS-CoV-2 seropositive at baseline. The vaccine-associated CD4 TCRs covered the entire spike protein, and the dominant responses fell in regions 160-218 and 743-854. Participants were mostly white British, with more females than males. The authors suggested clonal diversity may have been underestimated. Nearly half of unique spike-specific TCRs reportedly recognized epitopes outside regions mutated in the B.1.351 and B.1.1.7 variants.

The material was peripheral blood, obtained on day 0 of AZD1222 vaccination. This sequence was found in an adult in good health.

The CDR3 protein is CASSVGLAGGLNEQFF. The DNA reads as follows: TGTGCCAGCAGTGTGGGACTAGCGGGAGGGCTCAATGAGCAGTTCTTC. This chain is built from TRBV27 and TRBJ2-1, with 16 central nucleotides matching TRBD2. V lost 5 bases and J lost 6 bases, and the count of bases not matched to a germline gene is 4. Reading the germline V gene (reference sequence) gives CDR1 MNHEY and CDR2 SMNVEV. The CDR3 runs 16 amino acids, cysteine and phenylalanine included. Only the CDR3 DNA stays, 48 bases, in frame from base 1.